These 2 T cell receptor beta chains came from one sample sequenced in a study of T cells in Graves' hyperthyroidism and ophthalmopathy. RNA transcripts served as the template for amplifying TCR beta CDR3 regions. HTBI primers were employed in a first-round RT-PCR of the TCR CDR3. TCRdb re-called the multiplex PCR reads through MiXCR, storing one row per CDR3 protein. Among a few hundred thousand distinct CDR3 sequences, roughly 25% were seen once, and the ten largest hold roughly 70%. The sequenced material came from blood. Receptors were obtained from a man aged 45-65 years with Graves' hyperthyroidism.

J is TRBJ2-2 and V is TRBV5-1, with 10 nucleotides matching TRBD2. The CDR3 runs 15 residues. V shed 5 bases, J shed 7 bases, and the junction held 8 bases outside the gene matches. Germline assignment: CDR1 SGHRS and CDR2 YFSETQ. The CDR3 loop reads CASRSLAGADGELFF. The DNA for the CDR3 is TGCGCCAGCAGATCTCTAGCGGGAGCCGACGGGGAGCTGTTTTTT.

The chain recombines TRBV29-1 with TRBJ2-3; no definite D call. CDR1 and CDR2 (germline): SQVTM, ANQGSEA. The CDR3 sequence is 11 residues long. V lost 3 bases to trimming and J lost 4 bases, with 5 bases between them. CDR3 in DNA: TGCAGCGTTGAGGGGTCAGATACGCAGTATTTT. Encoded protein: CSVEGSDTQYF.